Each of the 8 T cell receptor beta chains below was sequenced from the same sample in a study of T cells in Graves' hyperthyroidism and ophthalmopathy. From RNA transcripts, TCR beta CDR3 regions were amplified. A first-round RT-PCR of the TCR CDR3 used the HTBI primer set. TCRdb analysed the multiplex PCR reads with MiXCR anew, one entry per CDR3 protein. This sample has around 540,000 distinct CDR3 sequences, with approximately 44% found just once. What was sequenced was peripheral blood or thyroid tissue (not recorded which). These receptors were collected from a woman aged 18-29 years with Graves' hyperthyroidism.

This clonotype was counted a few times. The gene calls are TRBV9 and TRBJ2-7, with D tentatively TRBD2 (6 bases). The CDR3 covers 12 residues. In germline, CDR1 is SGDLS, CDR2 YYNGEE. V was trimmed by 4 bases and J by 6 bases, leaving 11 bases between them. This CDR3 is CASSSRLGEQYF. The CDR3 nucleotides read TGTGCCAGCAGCTCCCGACTAGGCGAGCAGTACTTC.

This clonotype has more than one count but fewer than ten. V and J are TRBV29-1 and TRBJ2-7; D is tentatively TRBD1 or TRBD2 (5 bases each). The germline CDR1 and CDR2 sequences are SQVTM and ANQGSEA. Trimming removed 4 bases from V and 4 bases from J, with 11 bases in between. This CDR3 is built from 12 residues. CDR3 region: CSVVYGGYEQYF. In DNA, the CDR3 is TGCAGCGTTGTATATGGGGGATACGAGCAGTACTTC.

The sample holds a few counts of this clonotype. The gene calls are TRBV6-6 and TRBJ1-5, with 7 bases aligning to TRBD1. Germline-derived CDR1 and CDR2 are MNHNY and SVGAGI (reference sequence). The CDR3 has 15 amino acids. V lost 6 bases to trimming and J lost 2 bases; unmatched junction nucleotides: 7. CDR3 amino acids: CASRQDRVGNQPQHF. The CDR3 DNA follows: TGTGCCAGCAGACAAGACAGGGTCGGCAATCAGCCCCAGCATTTT.

This clonotype was picked up a small number of times. The chain couples TRBV20-1 to TRBJ1-2, with D possibly matching TRBD1 (6 bases). CDR1 DFQATT and CDR2 SNEGSKA come from the germline V gene (reference sequence). Trimming removed 5 bases from V and 2 bases from J, with 15 bases in between. This CDR3 has 14 amino acids. The CDR3 nucleotides are TGCAGTGCTGGACCCACAGGGACAAACTATGGCTACACCTTC. As protein: CSAGPTGTNYGYTF.

The CDR3 loop is CAISESRGQESRELFF. DNA of the CDR3: TGTGCCATCAGTGAGTCGAGGGGCCAGGAGTCGAGGGAGCTGTTTTTT. This sequence joins TRBV10-3 and TRBJ2-2, with D tentatively TRBD1 or TRBD2 (5 bases each). Trimming pared 0 bases from V and 9 bases from J, leaving 17 bases between. CDR1 and CDR2 from the germline V gene are ENHRY and SYGVKD. This CDR3 spans 16 amino acids.

This clonotype was detected ten times or more. V and J are TRBV29-1 and TRBJ2-7; the D is unclear. The CDR3 has 9 residues. The ends were cut back, 3 bases at V and 9 bases at J, with 6 bases in the middle. Germline CDR1 reads SQVTM; CDR2 reads ANQGSEA. The CDR3 nucleotides are TGCAGCGTTGACTTTCGGCAGTACTTC. Its translation is CSVDFRQYF.

The sample holds many counts of this clonotype. The chain employs TRBV29-1 and TRBJ2-5; no firm D call. Germline CDR1 SQVTM, CDR2 ANQGSEA. Trimming removed 6 bases from V and 1 base from J, with 18 bases in between. The CDR3 covers 15 residues. The CDR3 DNA reads TGCAGCGTCTACTCACTAAGCCCAACCCAAGAGACCCAGTACTTC. Protein sequence: CSVYSLSPTQETQYF.

In regard to this clonotype: As the CDR3 is not closed by the conserved phenylalanine or tryptophan, this likely results from a read error. The chain is built from TRBV20-1 and TRBJ2-7, with 12 bases lining up with TRBD2. Per germline, CDR1 DFQATT and CDR2 SNEGSKA (reference sequence). The CDR3 sequence is 19 residues long. The junction had 15 bases not matched to a gene; V was cut back by 0 bases and J by 3 bases. The CDR3 region is CSARDPSTSGRSLGYEQYL. Written as DNA, the CDR3 is TGCAGTGCTAGAGATCCTTCGACTAGCGGGAGATCTTTGGGCTACGAGCAGTACCTC.